The 19 T cell receptor beta chains presented below share a single source sample, sequenced in a study of PD-1 blockade in classical Hodgkin lymphoma. Every patient experienced relapse after autologous stem cell transplantation, and brentuximab vedotin exposure varied. Clones were read by immunoSEQ multiplex PCR, and TCRdb kept only the in-frame ones, dropping some. The data hold some 30,000 clones, with roughly 70% observed a single time. This material consisted of peripheral blood mononuclear cells (PBMCs), taken before the second cycle of nivolumab. The source is a human donor with classical Hodgkin lymphoma.

The chain carries TRBV9 and TRBJ2-7; 8 bases agree with TRBD1. The CDR3 has 16 residues. The V gene end was trimmed by 2 bases and the J gene end by 5 bases; junction bases not matched to a gene: 12. Germline CDR1 and CDR2: SGDLS and YYNGEE. This chain's CDR3 is CASSVGGAGGNDEQYF. The CDR3 DNA follows: TGTGCCAGCAGCGTCGGAGGGGCAGGGGGCAATGACGAGCAGTACTTC.

The V gene is TRBV7-6, the J gene TRBJ2-5, with unresolved D. The germline V gene has CDR1 SGHVS and CDR2 FNYEAQ. The CDR3 has 13 amino acids. Trimming removed 4 bases at V and 4 bases at J, with 10 bases between. The chain's CDR3 is CASSSTLLETQYF. CDR3 DNA sequence: TGTGCCAGCAGCTCGACATTATTAGAGACCCAGTACTTC.

The chain joins TRBV7-2 to TRBJ2-1; D uncertain. V gave up 1 base and J gave up 10 bases, with 14 bases separating them. Germline V gives CDR1 SGHTA, CDR2 FQGNSA. CDR3 length: 14 amino acids. The CDR3 coding sequence is TGTGCCAGCAGCTTAGTTTTGGGTTTTGCGGAGCAGTTCTTC. Translation gives CASSLVLGFAEQFF.

As regards this clone: Compared with germline, one end of the junction differs, possibly owing to a read error. J is TRBJ2-2 and V is TRBV28; 10 bases line up with TRBD2. Germline CDR1 reads MDHEN; CDR2 reads SYDVKM. The CDR3 runs to 17 residues. The CDR3, as DNA: TGTGCCAGCAGGGCCCTAGCGGGGGCACCGGGCACCGGGGAGCTGCTTTTT. This gives the protein CASRALAGAPGTGELLF.

The chain uses TRBV7-2 and TRBJ2-5; D gene ambiguous. The CDR3 consists of 15 residues. Germline V gene data show CDR1 as SGHTA and CDR2 as FQGNSA. The V gene lost 1 base and the J gene lost 7 bases, with 16 bases spanning the gap. The DNA for the CDR3 is TGTGCCAGCAGCTTAGGTCAGATGGCCCTTGGGACCCAGTACTTC. Its translation is CASSLGQMALGTQYF.

V gene TRBV19 combines with J gene TRBJ1-3, with D unclear. This CDR3 region has 13 residues. Germline assignment: CDR1 LNHDA and CDR2 SQIVND (reference sequence). Between the trimmed V and J ends, which lost 4 bases and 0 bases, there was a span of 4 bases. The CDR3 is CASSSLSGNTIYF. The CDR3 nucleotides are TGTGCCAGTAGTAGCCTCTCTGGAAACACCATATATTTT.

The genes are TRBV6-6 and TRBJ1-2; 11 bases align to TRBD1. V lost 6 bases to trimming and J lost 3 bases; unmatched junction nucleotides: 3. Germline V gene data show CDR1 as MNHNY and CDR2 as SVGAGI (reference sequence). The CDR3 covers 14 residues. CDR3 residues: CASSRTGGDYGYTF. The CDR3, as DNA: TGTGCCAGCAGCCGGACAGGGGGCGACTATGGCTACACCTTC.

V gene TRBV19 combines with J gene TRBJ1-6; D not certain. Germline lookup yields CDR1 LNHDA and CDR2 SQIVND (reference sequence). Trimming cost V 9 bases and J 5 bases, with 17 bases left between them. This CDR3 has 15 residues. The CDR3 reads CASKWSQFDNSPLHF. The CDR3 region has the DNA TGTGCCAGCAAATGGAGTCAATTTGATAATTCACCCCTCCACTTT.

This clone was counted a single time. This chain connects TRBV4-3 to TRBJ1-2, with a possible D match to TRBD1 (5 bases). The CDR3 spans 14 residues. V was pared by 1 base and J by 5 bases, with 11 bases between. Germline CDR1 is LGHNA and CDR2 is YSLEER. CDR3 loop: CASSQVIGDYGYTF. For the CDR3, the DNA is TGCGCCAGCAGCCAAGTCATAGGGGATTATGGCTACACCTTC.

The chain carries TRBV5-1 and TRBJ2-1, with 9 bases fitting TRBD2. The J segment lost 1 base and the V segment lost 4 bases, leaving 3 bases of the junction unmatched. Germline assignment: CDR1 SGHRS and CDR2 YFSETQ. This CDR3 contains 15 residues. The CDR3 protein is CASSSGLASYNEQFF. The CDR3 region has the DNA TGCGCCAGCAGCAGCGGACTAGCGTCCTACAATGAGCAGTTCTTC.

V gene TRBV13 combines with J gene TRBJ2-4; 8 bases map to TRBD1. J gave up 6 bases and V 5 bases, and 18 bases lay outside the gene matches. This CDR3 has 18 residues. Germline loops: CDR1 PRHDT, CDR2 FYEKMQ (reference sequence). The CDR3 protein is CASSPRTGITGGLNIQYF. The CDR3 coding sequence is TGTGCCAGCAGCCCACGGACAGGGATCACCGGGGGTTTAAACATTCAGTACTTC.

This clone has only one observation. The chain couples TRBV30 to TRBJ2-3, with TRBD1 matching 11 bases. Germline values: CDR1 GTSNPN, CDR2 SVGIG (reference sequence). CDR3 length: 15 amino acids. Trimming at V came to 2 bases and at J to 4 bases, leaving 5 bases not matched to a gene. The CDR3 nucleotides are TGTGCCTGGAGTAATGCGGGACAGGGGGCAGATACGCAGTATTTT. As protein: CAWSNAGQGADTQYF.

The chain links TRBV19 to TRBJ1-6; D gene unclear. Germline V gene data show CDR1 as LNHDA and CDR2 as SQIVND (reference sequence). Trimming took off 3 bases at V and 0 bases at J, with 12 bases between the two ends. There are 17 residues in the CDR3. CDR3 protein: CASSILPLGSYNSPLHF. The CDR3 DNA reads TGTGCCAGTAGTATCCTTCCCTTGGGCTCCTATAATTCACCCCTCCACTTT.

In its sample, this clone was seen once. The chain carries TRBV9 and TRBJ2-7; 8 nucleotides agree with TRBD1. Germline loops: CDR1 SGDLS, CDR2 YYNGEE. This CDR3 has 17 amino acids. Trimming cost V 0 bases and J 4 bases; bases outside gene matches: 12. DNA of the CDR3: TGTGCCAGCAGCGTAGACGGACAGGGTAACGGTCCGTACGAGCAGTACTTC. Its protein product is CASSVDGQGNGPYEQYF.

The chain combines TRBV28 with TRBJ2-3, with TRBD2 identical over 13 bases. This CDR3 region has 17 residues. The ends lost 2 bases at V and 4 bases at J; junction bases unmatched: 6. Germline-derived CDR1 and CDR2 are MDHEN and SYDVKM. The CDR3 spells CASSLRKLAGGADTQYF. CDR3 coding DNA: TGTGCCAGCAGTTTAAGGAAACTAGCGGGAGGGGCAGATACGCAGTATTTT. Filled out from reference TRBV28 and TRBJ2-3, the complete variable domain reads DVKVTQSSRYLVKRTGEKVFLECVQDMDHENMFWYRQDPGLGLRLIYFSYDVKMKEKGDIPEGYSVSREKKERFSLILESASTNQTSMYLCASSLRKLAGGADTQYFGPGTRLTVL.

This clone appeared a few times. The chain joins TRBV28 to TRBJ1-4; 7 bases are shared with TRBD1. This CDR3 region has 15 residues. Per germline, CDR1 MDHEN and CDR2 SYDVKM. V lost 3 bases, J lost 4 bases, and 5 bases stayed unmatched. For the CDR3, the DNA is TGTGCCAGCAGTTTTGTGGACAGGAATAATGAAAAACTGTTTTTT. Translation: CASSFVDRNNEKLFF. Filled out from reference TRBV28 and TRBJ1-4, the complete variable domain reads DVKVTQSSRYLVKRTGEKVFLECVQDMDHENMFWYRQDPGLGLRLIYFSYDVKMKEKGDIPEGYSVSREKKERFSLILESASTNQTSMYLCASSFVDRNNEKLFFGSGTQLSVL.

In its sample, this clone was seen a few times. One junction end does not reproduce the germline sequence, and a read error may be involved. This chain uses TRBV7-7 with TRBJ2-5, with TRBD1 matching 7 bases. CDR3 length: 14 amino acids. CDR1 is SSHAT and CDR2 is FNYEAQ in the germline V gene (reference sequence). CDR3 protein: CASSYDRVAETQYF. In nucleotides, the CDR3 is TGTGCTAGCAGCTATGACAGGGTGGCGGAGACCCAGTACTTC.

The chain combines TRBV25-1 with TRBJ2-7, with TRBD1 as a possible D gene (5 bases). Germline V gene lookup returns CDR1 MGHDK and CDR2 SYGVNS. CDR3 length: 16 amino acids. The V end was cut by 8 bases, the J end by 3 bases, with 23 bases between. The CDR3 sequence is CASRPQCGQPLYEQYF. The DNA for the CDR3 is TGTGCCAGCCGCCCCCAGTGTGGACAACCACTCTACGAGCAGTACTTC.

The chain has TRBV19 and TRBJ1-1; D call uncertain. The germline V and J ends were trimmed by 9 bases and 6 bases, with 14 bases remaining between them. Germline V gives CDR1 LNHDA, CDR2 SQIVND (reference sequence). The CDR3 is 12 residues long. The chain's CDR3 is CASRFLGAEAFF. The CDR3 DNA is TGTGCCAGCCGTTTTCTGGGAGCTGAAGCTTTCTTT.